Each of the 9 T cell receptor beta chains below was sequenced from the same sample in a study of cytomegalovirus exposure and HLA in healthy donors. The repertoire was sequenced with immunoSEQ multiplex PCR; TCRdb's copy has only in-frame clones and lacks some. In the table there are about 360,000 clones, roughly 88% of which are singletons. The sequenced material came from PBMCs. These receptor sequences come from a woman aged 18-29 years in good health and CMV-seronegative.

The chain is built from TRBV5-4 and TRBJ1-5; no clear D. The length of the CDR3 is 14 residues. Trimming removed 1 base at V and 8 bases at J, with 13 bases between. Germline-derived CDR1 and CDR2 are SGHNT and YYREEE (reference sequence). The CDR3 sequence is CASSLRPAGEPQHF. The CDR3 DNA reads as TGTGCCAGCAGCTTGCGGCCAGCCGGAGAGCCCCAGCATTTT.

Here the CDR3 DNA reads TGTGCCTGGAGTGTAGGTCTTAGCGGGGCGTTACTGGCCAACGTCCTGACTTTC. This gives the protein CAWSVGLSGALLANVLTF. V is TRBV30 and J is TRBJ2-6; 8 bases align to TRBD2. J was trimmed by 6 bases and V by 0 bases; bases with no gene match: 13. CDR1 and CDR2 from the germline V gene are GTSNPN and SVGIG (reference sequence). The CDR3 consists of 18 residues.

V usage is TRBV10-2 and J usage is TRBJ2-7; 8 bases are shared with TRBD1. From germline, CDR1 is WSHSY and CDR2 SAAADI. V was clipped by 0 bases and J by 2 bases; unmatched bases: 3. The CDR3 contains 15 residues. The CDR3 protein is CASSESDRATYEQYF. In DNA form, the CDR3 reads TGCGCCAGCAGTGAGTCGGACAGGGCAACCTACGAGCAGTACTTC.

The V call is TRBV29-1, the J call TRBJ2-7; D is undetermined. With 3 bases removed from V and 5 bases from J, the gap between germline ends came to 14 bases. Germline values: CDR1 SQVTM, CDR2 ANQGSEA. This CDR3 spans 13 amino acids. The CDR3 loop is CSVDLSGGDEQYF. Here the CDR3 DNA reads TGCAGCGTTGATCTTTCCGGCGGTGACGAGCAGTACTTC.

This clone was observed a few times. The rearrangement links TRBV4-1 to TRBJ2-7, with 9 bases matching TRBD1. J lost 3 bases, V lost 1 base, and 4 bases had no gene match. The CDR3 is made up of 15 amino acids. CDR1 MGHRA and CDR2 YSYEKL come from the germline V gene. The CDR3 sequence is CASSQGTGELYEQYF. The CDR3 DNA sequence: TGCGCCAGCAGCCAAGGGACAGGGGAGCTCTACGAGCAGTACTTC.

This chain connects TRBV25-1 to TRBJ1-2; maybe TRBD1 (5 bases). Trimming removed 3 bases at V and 5 bases at J, with 16 bases between. This CDR3 is 15 amino acids long. Per germline, CDR1 MGHDK and CDR2 SYGVNS. The DNA of the CDR3 is TGTGCCAGCAGTGAGGATCAGCGGGGGAGGTATGGCTACACCTTC. This translates into CASSEDQRGRYGYTF.

The gene calls are TRBV6-5 and TRBJ1-2; TRBD1 agrees at 8 bases. V dropped 4 bases and J dropped 5; count of bases not matched to a gene: 12. Germline CDR1 reads MNHEY; CDR2 reads SVGAGI. The CDR3 covers 16 residues. CDR3 in amino acids: CASSFYDPTGVYGYTF. CDR3 nucleotide sequence: TGTGCCAGCAGTTTCTACGACCCGACAGGGGTTTATGGCTACACCTTC.

The gene calls are TRBV5-8 and TRBJ2-2, with 10 bases matching TRBD1. The CDR3 spans 14 residues. Germline V lookup: CDR1 SGHTS, CDR2 YDEGEE. Unmatched junction bases numbered 7, after V lost 8 bases and J lost 6 bases. The CDR3 DNA follows: TGTGCCAGTAGGGACAGGGGAGGCTCCGGGGAGCTGTTTTTT. This gives the protein CASRDRGGSGELFF.

The chain has TRBV19 and TRBJ1-3, with a possible D match to TRBD1 (6 bases). With 5 bases removed from V and 16 bases from J, the gap between germline ends came to 30 bases. Germline loops: CDR1 LNHDA, CDR2 SQIVND (reference sequence). CDR3 size: 16 residues. This CDR3 reads CASSEDMDSLLFPMYF. The DNA for the CDR3 is TGTGCCAGTAGTGAGGATATGGACAGCCTTCTTTTCCCGATGTATTTT.